Sequencing of this TCR beta chain was carried out in a study of blood T cell repertoires in COVID-19. V was pared by 0 bases and J by 0 bases, with 8 bases between. The CDR3 is 15 residues long. The V gene's germline CDR1 is SGDLS and CDR2 YYNGEE. Only in-frame clones appear in the TCRdb table, and some are missing; sequencing was by immunoSEQ multiplex PCR. This repertoire shows 40,000 or so clones, roughly nine tenths found once; its top ten account for approximately 10%. Sample: peripheral blood. The gene calls are TRBV9 and TRBJ2-3; perhaps TRBD2 as D (5 bases). The receptor's source is a man aged 25 to 40 with active or convalescent COVID-19. The CDR3, as DNA: TGTGCCAGCAGCGTAGATGGAGGTAGCACAGATACGCAGTATTTT. Its protein is CASSVDGGSTDTQYF.